Listed here are 15 T cell receptor beta chains from one sample, sequenced in a study of long-term antiretroviral therapy in people with HIV. It was version v3.0 of the immunoSEQ assay that was run at survey level. Repertoires were generated with immunoSEQ multiplex PCR, while TCRdb's copy carries only in-frame clones and drops some. In the table there are about 25,000 clones, over 85% of which are singletons. Sequencing was performed on unsorted PBMCs, taken 7.6 years after starting antiretroviral therapy. These receptors originate from a woman in her forties with HIV.

This sequence joins TRBV19 and TRBJ2-1, with 12 bases identical to TRBD2. CDR1 and CDR2 from the germline V gene are LNHDA and SQIVND (reference sequence). The CDR3 sequence is 14 residues long. Losses at the gene ends were 6 bases for V and 7 bases for J; bases not matched to a gene: 4. The CDR3: CASSITSGGNEQFF. CDR3 DNA sequence: TGTGCCAGTAGCATTACTAGCGGGGGGAATGAGCAGTTCTTC.

This clone was seen just once. This rearrangement joins TRBV4-3 to TRBJ2-2, with a tentative D call TRBD2 (6 bases). The V gene lost 0 bases and the J gene lost 3 bases, with 17 bases spanning the gap. The germline gives CDR1 LGHNA, CDR2 YSLEER. This CDR3 is 18 amino acids long. The CDR3 nucleotides read TGCGCCAGCAGCCAAGATTCCCCTAGCGTGATCGACACCGGGGAGCTGTTTTTT. Translated: CASSQDSPSVIDTGELFF.

This chain uses TRBV9 with TRBJ1-1; TRBD1 agrees at 7 bases. The J segment lost 7 bases and the V segment lost 5 bases, leaving 11 bases of the junction unmatched. The CDR3 covers 14 residues. The germline gives CDR1 SGDLS, CDR2 YYNGEE. CDR3: CASSLAGGDSEAFF. The CDR3, as DNA: TGTGCCAGCAGTCTTGCGGGGGGGGACAGTGAAGCTTTCTTT.

The V gene is TRBV19, the J gene TRBJ2-7; the match to TRBD2 covers 8 bases. There are 13 residues in the CDR3. V lost 1 base to trimming and J lost 5 bases; unmatched junction nucleotides: 1. Germline V CDR1 and CDR2: LNHDA, SQIVND (reference sequence). This CDR3 is CASSIAGGHEQYF. CDR3 bases: TGTGCCAGTAGTATAGCGGGGGGGCACGAGCAGTACTTC.

The chain joins TRBV7-2 to TRBJ2-2; a weak D match, TRBD2 (7 bases). The V end was cut by 0 bases, the J end by 2 bases, with 10 bases between. Germline V lookup: CDR1 SGHTA, CDR2 FQGNSA. CDR3 size: 16 residues. In nucleotides, the CDR3 is TGTGCCAGCAGCTTAGCGGGGGGGCGCAACACCGGGGAGCTGTTTTTT. This sequence encodes CASSLAGGRNTGELFF.

Worth noting for this clone: The junction departs from the called germline gene at one end, perhaps through a read error. This chain links TRBV30 with TRBJ1-6; the D gene is possibly TRBD1 (6 bases). Germline CDR1 and CDR2: GTSNPN and SVGIG (reference sequence). The CDR3 is made up of 13 amino acids. The CDR3 region has the DNA TGTGCCTGGAGCCCGGCAGGGGATTCACTCCTCCACTTT. As protein: CAWSPAGDSLLHF.

The genes are TRBV5-4 and TRBJ1-3; 10 positions agree with TRBD1. The CDR3 contains 16 residues. Germline V gene data show CDR1 as SGHNT and CDR2 as YYREEE (reference sequence). Trimming at V came to 4 bases and at J to 0 bases, leaving 4 bases not matched to a gene. As DNA, the CDR3 is TGTGCCAGCAGCAAGACAGGGGGCCACTCTGGAAACACCATATATTTT. Its protein is CASSKTGGHSGNTIYF.

V usage is TRBV2 and J usage is TRBJ2-5; perhaps TRBD2 as D (6 bases). The CDR3 sequence is 14 residues long. The germline V gene encodes CDR1 SNHLY and CDR2 FYNNEI. V lost 8 bases and J 2 bases, leaving 15 bases between the germline ends. The CDR3 sequence is CASLAYSGQETQYF. DNA for the CDR3: TGTGCCAGCTTGGCCTACAGCGGGCAAGAGACCCAGTACTTC.

This chain connects TRBV21-1 to TRBJ1-2; no DNA check was done on the table's D call, TRBD1. TRBV21-1 is shown as a pseudogene. The length of the CDR3 is 15 residues. The CDR3 nucleotides read TGTGCCAGCAGCAAAGGGGGCCCGGTGGGTTATGGCTACACCTTC. Translated, it gives CASSKGGPVGYGYTF.

The rearrangement joins TRBV19 to TRBJ2-7; D is tentatively TRBD1 or TRBD2 (5 bases each). Trimming stripped 5 bases from V and 2 bases from J, with 13 bases between. From germline, CDR1 is LNHDA and CDR2 SQIVND (reference sequence). The CDR3 loop spans 14 amino acids. The CDR3 DNA is TGTGCCAGTAGTTGGGGGAGAGACGCCTACGAGCAGTACTTC. This gives the protein CASSWGRDAYEQYF. The full variable domain, its missing parts supplied by reference TRBV19 and TRBJ2-7, is DGGITQSPKYLFRKEGQNVTLSCEQNLNHDAMYWYRQDPGQGLRLIYYSQIVNDFQKGDIAEGYSVSREKKESFPLTVTSAQKNPTAFYLCASSWGRDAYEQYFGPGTRLTVT.

The chain has TRBV5-1 and TRBJ2-5; 12 positions agree with TRBD2. Trimming took 0 bases from V and 5 from J; bases not matched to a gene: 5. There are 16 residues in the CDR3. Germline V lookup: CDR1 SGHRS, CDR2 YFSETQ. The CDR3 region is CASSLASGGAYETQYF. The CDR3 DNA sequence: TGCGCCAGCAGCTTGGCTAGCGGGGGGGCCTACGAGACCCAGTACTTC.

The rearrangement links TRBV11-2 to TRBJ2-7; the match to TRBD2 covers 10 bases. CDR1 is SGHAT, CDR2 FQNNGV, per germline. The length of the CDR3 is 14 residues. The ends lost 10 bases at V and 2 bases at J; junction bases unmatched: 8. The CDR3 DNA sequence: TGTGCCACGGAGGTAGCGGGGGGTCCCTACGAGCAGTACTTC. Translating gives CATEVAGGPYEQYF.

The V call is TRBV2, the J call TRBJ2-7; D assignment may be TRBD1 or TRBD2 (5 bases each). The V and J ends lost 4 bases and 1 base respectively, with 14 bases between them. The germline V gene encodes CDR1 SNHLY and CDR2 FYNNEI. The CDR3 runs to 15 residues. The CDR3 protein is CASSALRGRSYEQYF. DNA of the CDR3: TGTGCCAGCAGTGCATTGAGGGGACGATCCTACGAGCAGTACTTC.

The genes are TRBV6-1 and TRBJ2-3; tentatively, D is TRBD2 (7 bases). V was cut by 8 bases and J by 4 bases, with 19 bases left in between. Per the germline V gene, CDR1 is MNHNS and CDR2 is SASEGT. This CDR3 region has 15 residues. The CDR3 here is CASAGAVGMADTQYF. The CDR3 nucleotides read TGTGCCAGCGCGGGGGCGGTGGGGATGGCAGATACGCAGTATTTT.

The chain combines TRBV7-2 with TRBJ2-7; D not resolved. This CDR3 contains 15 residues. Trimming removed 2 bases from V and 3 bases from J, with 14 bases in between. Germline CDR1 is SGHTA and CDR2 is FQGNSA. This chain's CDR3 is CASSLQVGANYEQYF. The CDR3 DNA sequence: TGTGCCAGCAGCTTACAGGTGGGCGCCAACTACGAGCAGTACTTC.